Following are 17 T cell receptor beta chains from one sample sequenced in a study of control samples from healthy donors and cancer patients. Data came from immunoSEQ multiplex PCR; TCRdb stores just in-frame clones and leaves some out. The sample lists about 140,000 clones, just under 95% seen once, with 11% in the top ten. The specimen sequenced was blood. The receptors were gathered from a man aged 25-45 years in good health.

This clone was picked up one time. V is TRBV6-2 or TRBV6-3 and J is TRBJ2-5, with D perhaps TRBD2 (5 bases). CDR1 is MNHEY and CDR2 is SVGEGT in the germline V gene. The CDR3 is 16 amino acids. The V end was cut by 2 bases, the J end by 3 bases, with 16 bases between. The CDR3 spells CASSYPKTGSEETQYF. CDR3 sequence (DNA): TGTGCCAGCAGTTACCCGAAGACGGGAAGTGAAGAGACCCAGTACTTC.

The chain recombines TRBV19 with TRBJ2-1, with 8 bases lining up with TRBD2. This CDR3 region has 15 residues. Germline values: CDR1 LNHDA, CDR2 SQIVND (reference sequence). V was pared by 6 bases and J by 0 bases, with 4 bases of the junction left unmatched. CDR3 region: CASSVAGSSYNEQFF. The DNA for the CDR3 is TGTGCCAGTAGCGTAGCGGGAAGCTCCTACAATGAGCAGTTCTTC.

This clone came up once. V is TRBV6-2 or TRBV6-3 and J is TRBJ2-1; the D gene is possibly TRBD2 (5 bases). The CDR3 spans 16 residues. The ends were cut back, 0 bases at V and 5 bases at J, with 14 bases in the middle. CDR1 is MNHEY and CDR2 is SVGEGT in the germline V gene. The CDR3 loop is CASSYSSESGNNEQFF. The CDR3 DNA reads TGTGCCAGCAGTTACTCCTCAGAGTCGGGAAACAATGAGCAGTTCTTC.

This chain connects TRBV30 to TRBJ2-2; D gene ambiguous. Per germline, CDR1 GTSNPN and CDR2 SVGIG (reference sequence). With 2 bases removed from V and 4 bases from J, the gap between germline ends came to 8 bases. The CDR3 is 13 amino acids. CDR3 coding DNA: TGTGCCTGGAGTCGACGGGTCACCGGGGAGCTGTTTTTT. Encoded protein: CAWSRRVTGELFF. Full variable domain (remainder filled in from reference TRBV30 and TRBJ2-2): SQTIHQWPATLVQPVGSPLSLECTVEGTSNPNLYWYRQAAGRGLQLLFYSVGIGQISSEVPQNLSASRPQDRQFILSSKKLLLSDSGFYLCAWSRRVTGELFFGEGSRLTVL.

The CDR3 DNA sequence: TGTGCCAGCAGCTTCAGGGGCGAGAACACTGAAGCTTTCTTT. Translating it yields CASSFRGENTEAFF. This chain joins TRBV7-8 and TRBJ1-1; possibly TRBD1 for D (6 bases). The germline V gene encodes CDR1 SGHVS and CDR2 FQNEAQ. The CDR3 extends over 14 amino acids. With 3 bases removed from V and 1 base from J, the gap between germline ends came to 9 bases.

The chain is built from TRBV5-4 and TRBJ2-2; 7 bases line up with TRBD1. The CDR3 is 16 amino acids. CDR1 SGHNT and CDR2 YYREEE come from the germline V gene (reference sequence). The V gene end was trimmed by 0 bases and the J gene end by 4 bases; junction bases not matched to a gene: 6. The CDR3 sequence: CASSLVQGVGTGELFF. In DNA, the CDR3 is TGTGCCAGCAGCTTGGTTCAGGGGGTGGGCACCGGGGAGCTGTTTTTT.

V usage is TRBV30 and J usage is TRBJ2-3; 8 nucleotides agree with TRBD2. Germline trimming cut 7 bases from V and 4 bases from J; bases unmatched to any gene: 13. The CDR3 is 15 residues long. Germline values: CDR1 GTSNPN, CDR2 SVGIG (reference sequence). The CDR3 loop reads CASTDGAGASDTQYF. The CDR3 bases are TGTGCCTCGACGGATGGAGCGGGAGCCTCAGATACGCAGTATTTT. The full variable domain, rest sourced from reference TRBV30 and TRBJ2-3, is SQTIHQWPATLVQPVGSPLSLECTVEGTSNPNLYWYRQAAGRGLQLLFYSVGIGQISSEVPQNLSASRPQDRQFILSSKKLLLSDSGFYLCASTDGAGASDTQYFGPGTRLTVL.

This clone has just one count. The CDR3 protein is CASSLARSYEQYF. The CDR3 DNA sequence: TGCGCCAGCAGCTTGGCAAGATCCTACGAGCAGTACTTC. The V gene is TRBV5-1, the J gene TRBJ2-7; no reliable D call. CDR1 is SGHRS, CDR2 YFSETQ, per germline. The V and J ends lost 0 bases and 1 base respectively, with 5 bases between them. The CDR3 length is 13 residues.

The rearrangement uses TRBV2 and TRBJ1-1; no clear D. V gave up 8 bases and J gave up 6 bases, with 13 bases separating them. Germline V gene sequence: CDR1 SNHLY, CDR2 FYNNEI. The CDR3 runs to 12 residues. The CDR3 coding sequence is TGTGCCAGCTTAGGTGGTTTCGCTGAAGCTTTCTTT. It is translated as CASLGGFAEAFF.

This sequence joins TRBV6-5 and TRBJ1-2; D is perhaps TRBD1 (5 bases). V lost 5 bases, J lost 3 bases, and 16 bases lay in between. Germline lookup yields CDR1 MNHEY and CDR2 SVGAGI. The CDR3 totals 15 residues. The CDR3 sequence: CASSTQPGAYYGYTF. The CDR3 DNA sequence: TGTGCCAGCAGTACCCAACCCGGGGCCTACTATGGCTACACCTTC.

The CDR3 bases are TGTGCCAGCAGCTTCGGACTAGCCATCGAGCAGTTCTTC. Its protein is CASSFGLAIEQFF. J is TRBJ2-1 and V is TRBV11-3; 8 bases agree with TRBD2. Germline V lookup: CDR1 SGHNT, CDR2 YENEEA. Unmatched junction bases numbered 5, after V lost 3 bases and J lost 10 bases. This CDR3 has 13 amino acids.

The V call is TRBV7-9, the J call TRBJ2-7; D perhaps matches TRBD1 (6 bases). V dropped 5 bases and J dropped 0 bases, with 11 bases sitting between them. Germline CDR1 reads SEHNR; CDR2 reads FQNEAQ (reference sequence). The length of the CDR3 is 14 residues. Here the CDR3 reads CASSVDRSSYEQYF. CDR3 bases: TGTGCCAGCAGCGTTGACAGGTCCTCCTACGAGCAGTACTTC.

The rearrangement joins TRBV30 to TRBJ1-1; D call uncertain. Germline V lookup: CDR1 GTSNPN, CDR2 SVGIG (reference sequence). V lost 1 base to trimming and J lost 1 base, with 4 bases between them. The CDR3 length is 12 residues. The CDR3 sequence is CAWSDQNTEAFF. CDR3 nucleotide sequence: TGTGCCTGGAGTGACCAGAACACTGAAGCTTTCTTT.

The chain recombines TRBV28 with TRBJ2-7, with D possibly being TRBD1 (6 bases). The CDR3 consists of 12 residues. Trimming shortened V by 3 bases and J by 5 bases, and 8 bases separated the two germline ends. In germline, CDR1 is MDHEN, CDR2 SYDVKM. The CDR3 sequence is CASSFTGNEQYF. Here the CDR3 DNA reads TGTGCCAGCAGTTTTACAGGGAACGAGCAGTACTTC. Looking up the rest from reference TRBV28 and TRBJ2-7 gives the full variable domain: DVKVTQSSRYLVKRTGEKVFLECVQDMDHENMFWYRQDPGLGLRLIYFSYDVKMKEKGDIPEGYSVSREKKERFSLILESASTNQTSMYLCASSFTGNEQYFGPGTRLTVT.

This clone was seen only once. The chain couples TRBV5-6 to TRBJ2-5; 12 bases line up with TRBD2. With 3 bases clipped from V and 2 bases from J, the junction kept 5 bases outside the gene matches. The CDR3 covers 16 residues. Germline values: CDR1 SGHDT, CDR2 YYEEEE. This CDR3 reads CASSSGLAGKQETQYF. The CDR3 nucleotides are TGTGCCAGCAGCTCCGGACTAGCGGGAAAGCAAGAGACCCAGTACTTC.

This CDR3 is CASSVEGLGPQHF. The CDR3 DNA sequence: TGTGCCAGCAGTGTCGAGGGCCTAGGGCCCCAGCATTTT. This chain connects TRBV2 to TRBJ1-5, with D unresolved. Per the germline V gene, CDR1 is SNHLY and CDR2 is FYNNEI. The V end lost 4 bases, the J end lost 9 bases, and 13 bases lay between the germline ends. The CDR3 has 13 amino acids.

The CDR3 loop reads CASSQASWGTDTQYF. Written as DNA, the CDR3 is TGTGCCAGCAGCCAGGCCTCGTGGGGCACAGATACGCAGTATTTT. V gene TRBV3-1 (or the pseudogene TRBV3-2) combines with J gene TRBJ2-3; D gene uncertain. CDR1 LGHDT and CDR2 YNNKEL come from the germline V gene (reference sequence). The CDR3 runs to 15 residues. The V and J ends lost 3 bases and 1 base respectively, with 11 bases between them.